Each of the 28 T cell receptor beta chains below was sequenced from the same sample in a study of CD8 T cells in Susac syndrome. The authors reverse transcribed roughly 0.45 to 1 ug RNA with random hexamers. One entry per CDR3 protein results from TCRdb running MiXCR on the immunoSEQ multiplex PCR reads. The data contain 95,000 to 150,000 distinct CDR3 sequences, roughly 92% of them singletons. Sequenced sample: CD4+ T cells from PBMCs. Receptors originate from a human donor in good health.

The rearrangement uses TRBV20-1 and TRBJ2-7, with D unclear. V was clipped by 2 bases and J by 0 bases, with 11 bases between them. This CDR3 is 14 amino acids long. CDR1 and CDR2 from the germline V gene are DFQATT and SNEGSKA (reference sequence). The CDR3 coding sequence is TGCAGTGCTAGATGGGCCTCGAACTCCTACGAGCAGTACTTC. Translating it yields CSARWASNSYEQYF.

The rearrangement joins TRBV5-4 to TRBJ2-2, with 11 bases fitting TRBD2. V shed 0 bases and J 4 bases; nucleotides not matched to a gene: 5. The CDR3 totals 17 residues. Germline V CDR1 and CDR2: SGHNT, YYREEE (reference sequence). The CDR3 nucleotides are TGTGCCAGCAGCTTGGTACTAGCGGGAGTGGTCACCGGGGAGCTGTTTTTT. As protein: CASSLVLAGVVTGELFF.

This rearrangement joins TRBV6-1 to TRBJ1-4; D gene uncertain. CDR3 length: 14 amino acids. V was pared by 7 bases and J by 5 bases, with 14 bases between. Per germline, CDR1 MNHNS and CDR2 SASEGT. Here the CDR3 DNA reads TGTGCCAGCAATTCAGGATCCAGAAATGAAAAACTGTTTTTT. This encodes CASNSGSRNEKLFF.

The V gene is TRBV30, the J gene TRBJ1-2; D may be TRBD1 (5 bases). This CDR3 contains 12 residues. Trimming stripped 2 bases from V and 4 bases from J, with 8 bases between. Germline V gives CDR1 GTSNPN, CDR2 SVGIG (reference sequence). CDR3 region: CAWSPDSYGYTF. The CDR3 nucleotides read TGTGCCTGGAGTCCTGACAGCTATGGCTACACCTTC.

The V call is TRBV25-1, the J call TRBJ1-5; a possible D gene is TRBD1 (5 bases). The ends were cut back, 6 bases at V and 4 bases at J, with 10 bases in the middle. The CDR3 totals 13 residues. The V gene's germline CDR1 is MGHDK and CDR2 SYGVNS. The CDR3 DNA is TGTGCCAGCAGGGACAACGGGAATCAGCCCCAGCATTTT. This sequence encodes CASRDNGNQPQHF.

The chain recombines TRBV5-1 with TRBJ2-1; D gene uncertain. This CDR3 has 12 amino acids. Deletions cut 1 base from V and 5 bases from J, with 4 bases between. The germline gives CDR1 SGHRS, CDR2 YFSETQ. CDR3 sequence (DNA): TGCGCCAGCAGCTTGAACGACAATGAGCAGTTCTTC. Its translation: CASSLNDNEQFF.

The rearrangement links TRBV15 to TRBJ1-2; D not certain. CDR1 and CDR2 (germline): LNHNV, YYDKDF (reference sequence). The CDR3 has 18 residues. V lost 3 bases, J lost 0 bases, and 20 bases lay in between. In DNA form, the CDR3 reads TGTGCCACCAGCAGCAAAATTCGGGTCCCTGGAGCTAACTATGGCTACACCTTC. Protein sequence: CATSSKIRVPGANYGYTF.

This chain connects TRBV3-1 to TRBJ1-2, with a weak D call TRBD1 (6 bases). V dropped 3 bases and J dropped 4 bases, with 12 bases sitting between them. CDR1 and CDR2 from the germline V gene are LGHDT and YNNKEL (reference sequence). The CDR3 loop spans 14 amino acids. As DNA, the CDR3 is TGTGCCAGCAGCCAGCCGGGACACGGCTATGGCTACACCTTC. As protein: CASSQPGHGYGYTF.

V gene TRBV6-2 or TRBV6-3 combines with J gene TRBJ2-2; 10 nucleotides line up with TRBD2. CDR1 is MNHEY, CDR2 SVGEGT, per germline. Losses at the gene ends were 10 bases for V and 0 bases for J; bases not matched to a gene: 5. The CDR3 has 15 amino acids. The CDR3, as DNA: TGTGCCACCCTCCTAGCGGGAGCGAACACCGGGGAGCTGTTTTTT. Translating gives CATLLAGANTGELFF.

The rearrangement joins TRBV12-3 or TRBV12-4 to TRBJ2-2; D may be TRBD2 (5 bases). Trimming removed 1 base at V and 5 bases at J, with 11 bases between. The CDR3 sequence is 15 residues long. The CDR3 DNA sequence: TGTGCCAGCAGTTTAGGGGCACAGCGGACCGGGGAGCTGTTTTTT. Translation gives CASSLGAQRTGELFF.

This chain uses TRBV9 with TRBJ2-1, with 7 nucleotides matching TRBD2. The V gene's germline CDR1 is SGDLS and CDR2 YYNGEE. The CDR3 runs 15 residues. With 2 bases clipped from V and 10 bases from J, the junction kept 12 bases outside the gene matches. CDR3 nucleotide sequence: TGTGCCAGCAGCGTGAGCGGGACCGCGGGCGGGGAGCAGTTCTTC. As protein: CASSVSGTAGGEQFF.

In nucleotides, the CDR3 is TGTGCCAGCAGCGCGACTAGCGGGGATCGGACAGATACGCAGTATTTT. The encoded protein is CASSATSGDRTDTQYF. The chain uses TRBV9 and TRBJ2-3, with TRBD2 matching over 11 bases. J gave up 3 bases and V 3 bases, and 6 bases lay outside the gene matches. Germline V gene data show CDR1 as SGDLS and CDR2 as YYNGEE. The CDR3 spans 16 residues. The full variable domain, with the rest looked up from reference TRBV9 and TRBJ2-3, is DSGVTQTPKHLITATGQRVTLRCSPRSGDLSVYWYQQSLDQGLQFLIQYYNGEERAKGNILERFSAQQFPDLHSELNLSSLELGDSALYFCASSATSGDRTDTQYFGPGTRLTVL.

The CDR3 spells CASSLRGRNTEAFF. The DNA of the CDR3 is TGTGCCAGCAGCCTCAGGGGGCGGAACACTGAAGCTTTCTTT. The gene calls are TRBV9 and TRBJ1-1; 8 bases are a match to TRBD1. The trim removed 4 bases at V and 1 base at J, leaving 3 bases unmatched. The germline CDR1 and CDR2 sequences are SGDLS and YYNGEE. The CDR3 has 14 residues.

The chain recombines TRBV7-9 with TRBJ2-1; D is uncertain. Trimming left V 1 base short and J 6 bases short, with 7 bases between. The CDR3 is 13 amino acids. Germline V gene sequence: CDR1 SEHNR, CDR2 FQNEAQ (reference sequence). DNA of the CDR3: TGTGCCAGCAGCTTAGAGGGTGCCAATGAGCAGTTCTTC. Encoded protein: CASSLEGANEQFF.

The genes are TRBV5-6 and TRBJ1-6; 8 nucleotides match TRBD1. The V segment lost 3 bases and the J segment 7 bases; nucleotides outside the gene matches: 3. The CDR3 sequence is 14 residues long. Germline V CDR1 and CDR2: SGHDT, YYEEEE. The CDR3 DNA reads TGTGCCAGCAGCTATGACAGGGGAAATTCACCCCTCCACTTT. Translation: CASSYDRGNSPLHF.

This rearrangement joins TRBV18 to TRBJ1-1, with D possibly being TRBD1 (6 bases). This CDR3 comprises 17 residues. The V end was cut by 1 base, the J end by 3 bases, with 18 bases between. Germline CDR1 reads KGHSH; CDR2 reads LQKENI. The CDR3 here is CASSPRQVTNGDTEAFF. CDR3 bases: TGTGCCAGCTCACCACGACAGGTCACAAACGGGGACACTGAAGCTTTCTTT.

This chain links TRBV5-1 with TRBJ2-7; TRBD1 aligns across 9 bases. CDR1 is SGHRS and CDR2 is YFSETQ in the germline V gene. The ends lost 0 bases at V and 6 bases at J; junction bases unmatched: 7. The CDR3 runs 15 residues. This CDR3 is CASSLVGQGLGEQYF. DNA for the CDR3: TGCGCCAGCAGCTTGGTGGGACAGGGACTGGGCGAGCAGTACTTC.

The chain has TRBV2 and TRBJ2-4; a possible D gene is TRBD2 (5 bases). This CDR3 contains 15 residues. The germline V gene has CDR1 SNHLY and CDR2 FYNNEI. V was pared by 0 bases and J by 6 bases, with 12 bases between. CDR3 sequence reads: CASSEAASWGNIQYF. CDR3 nucleotide sequence: TGTGCCAGCAGTGAAGCGGCTAGCTGGGGAAACATTCAGTACTTC.

The genes are TRBV25-1 and TRBJ2-3; 10 bases align to TRBD2. Germline V lookup: CDR1 MGHDK, CDR2 SYGVNS. This CDR3 has 13 residues. The CDR3 nucleotides are TGTGCGAGTTCCCAGCGGGAGGGTGGTACGCAGTATTTT. Its protein is CASSQREGGTQYF. The whole variable domain, remainder taken from reference TRBV25-1 and TRBJ2-3, is EADIYQTPRYLVIGTGKKITLECSQTMGHDKMYWYQQDPGMELHLIHYSYGVNSTEKGDLSSESTVSRIRTEHFPLTLESARPSHTSQYLCASSQREGGTQYFGPGTRLTVL.

This chain uses TRBV4-2 with TRBJ2-1, with D tentatively TRBD2 (5 bases). The ends were cut back, 4 bases at V and 8 bases at J, with 24 bases in the middle. Germline CDR1 LGHNA, CDR2 YNFKEQ. This CDR3 region has 17 residues. Here the CDR3 DNA reads TGTGCCAGCAGCCCTGCTGGTGGGAGCGGTCCAGAATATGAGCAGTTCTTC. It yields the protein CASSPAGGSGPEYEQFF.

This chain uses TRBV2 with TRBJ2-1; D may correspond to TRBD1 or TRBD2 (5 bases each). CDR3 size: 15 residues. Deletions cut 5 bases from V and 9 bases from J, with 20 bases between. Germline CDR1 and CDR2: SNHLY and FYNNEI. CDR3: CASSPGGTRSLEQFF. CDR3 bases: TGTGCCAGCAGTCCTGGGGGAACTAGAAGCCTTGAGCAGTTCTTC.

This sequence joins TRBV20-1 and TRBJ2-1; tentative D call: TRBD2 (6 bases). Trimming took 2 bases from V and 0 from J, leaving 11 bases between them. CDR3 length: 15 residues. Germline V gives CDR1 DFQATT, CDR2 SNEGSKA (reference sequence). The CDR3 spells CSARRLESSYNEQFF. For the CDR3, the DNA is TGCAGTGCTAGAAGACTAGAGAGCTCCTACAATGAGCAGTTCTTC.

The chain joins TRBV7-9 to TRBJ2-5; TRBD1 matches at 7 bases. The CDR3 is made up of 14 amino acids. J lost 5 bases, V lost 3 bases, and 6 bases had no gene match. Germline V CDR1 and CDR2: SEHNR, FQNEAQ (reference sequence). Here the CDR3 reads CASSFGQEKETQYF. DNA of the CDR3: TGTGCCAGCAGCTTCGGACAGGAAAAGGAGACCCAGTACTTC. Full variable domain (remainder filled in from reference TRBV7-9 and TRBJ2-5): DTGVSQNPRHKITKRGQNVTFRCDPISEHNRLYWYRQTLGQGPEFLTYFQNEAQLEKSRLLSDRFSAERPKGSFSTLEIQRTEQGDSAMYLCASSFGQEKETQYFGPGTRLLVL.

This sequence joins TRBV6-5 and TRBJ2-3, with D uncertain. V lost 0 bases and J 0 bases, leaving 7 bases between the germline ends. Germline CDR1 is MNHEY and CDR2 is SVGAGI. The CDR3 runs to 15 residues. The CDR3 region has the DNA TGTGCCAGCAGTTACTCCTTAGGGAGCACAGATACGCAGTATTTT. Translated: CASSYSLGSTDTQYF.

The chain links TRBV7-3 to TRBJ2-6, with D maybe TRBD1 (5 bases). The CDR3 contains 18 residues. Germline CDR1 reads SGHTA; CDR2 reads FQGTGA. Trimming pared 2 bases from V and 3 bases from J, leaving 17 bases between. CDR3 sequence: CASSLAGHTLGGANVLTF. The CDR3 DNA reads TGTGCCAGCAGCTTAGCTGGACACACCCTCGGTGGGGCCAACGTCCTGACTTTC.

A few counts support this clonotype. The V call is TRBV29-1, the J call TRBJ1-5, with no clear D. The CDR3 runs to 13 residues. The V gene lost 6 bases and the J gene lost 5 bases, with 14 bases spanning the gap. Germline V gene sequence: CDR1 SQVTM, CDR2 ANQGSEA. The CDR3 region is CSVGPSADQPQHF. CDR3 nucleotide sequence: TGCAGCGTAGGGCCCTCCGCGGATCAGCCCCAGCATTTT.

This chain links TRBV12-3 or TRBV12-4 with TRBJ2-1, with 14 bases lining up with TRBD2. Germline trimming cut 6 bases from V and 7 bases from J; bases unmatched to any gene: 5. The CDR3 loop spans 15 amino acids. CDR3 region: CASRAGTSGSNEQFF. In nucleotides, the CDR3 is TGTGCCAGCAGGGCCGGGACTAGCGGGAGTAATGAGCAGTTCTTC.

The chain links TRBV24-1 to TRBJ2-5; the match to TRBD1 covers 7 bases. J lost 3 bases, V lost 1 base, and 16 bases had no gene match. Looked up from germline, CDR1 is KGHDR and CDR2 is SFDVKD. This CDR3 region has 19 residues. The CDR3: CATSDFAKPGRTGKETQYF. CDR3 bases: TGTGCCACCAGTGATTTTGCAAAACCGGGTAGGACAGGTAAAGAGACCCAGTACTTC.